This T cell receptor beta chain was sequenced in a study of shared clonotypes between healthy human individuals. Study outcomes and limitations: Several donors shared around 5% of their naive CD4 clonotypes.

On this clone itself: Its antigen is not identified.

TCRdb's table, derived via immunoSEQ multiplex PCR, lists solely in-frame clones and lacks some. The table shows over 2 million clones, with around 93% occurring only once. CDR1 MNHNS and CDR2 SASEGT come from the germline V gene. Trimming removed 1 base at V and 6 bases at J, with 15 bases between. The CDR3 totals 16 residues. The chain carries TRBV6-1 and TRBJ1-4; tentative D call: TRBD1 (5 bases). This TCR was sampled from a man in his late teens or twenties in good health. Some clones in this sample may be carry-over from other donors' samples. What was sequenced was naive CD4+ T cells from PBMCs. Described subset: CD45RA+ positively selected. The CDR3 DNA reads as TGTGCCAGCAGTGAAGGTCCGGCCAGGGCGGATGAAAAACTGTTTTTT. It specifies CASSEGPARADEKLFF.